The 24 T cell receptor beta chains reported below all come from one sample, sequenced in a study of cytomegalovirus exposure and HLA in healthy donors. The PCR used 60 Vbeta and 13 Jbeta primers. The table came from immunoSEQ multiplex PCR; TCRdb's copy has only in-frame clones and leaves some out. The profile shows about 160,000 clones, 82% of them singletons. The specimen sequenced was PBMCs. These receptors all stem from a girl under 10 years old in good health and CMV-seropositive.

The gene calls are TRBV16 and TRBJ1-4, with TRBD1 matching 11 bases. Germline V gives CDR1 KGHSY, CDR2 FQNENV. The CDR3 runs to 17 residues. J gave up 3 bases and V 4 bases, and 7 bases lay outside the gene matches. DNA of the CDR3: TGTGCCAGCAGCCTAAGGACAGGGGGCGCTCCTAATGAAAAACTGTTTTTT. It yields the protein CASSLRTGGAPNEKLFF. The full variable domain, its missing parts supplied by reference TRBV16 and TRBJ1-4, is GEEVAQTPKHLVRGEGQKAKLYCAPIKGHSYVFWYQQVLKNEFKFLISFQNENVFDETGMPKERFSAKCLPNSPCSLEIQATKLEDSAVYFCASSLRTGGAPNEKLFFGSGTQLSVL.

The chain is built from TRBV5-1 and TRBJ2-7, with 7 bases matching TRBD1. This CDR3 is built from 13 residues. Per the germline V gene, CDR1 is SGHRS and CDR2 is YFSETQ. The trim removed 4 bases at V and 7 bases at J, leaving 8 bases unmatched. This CDR3 reads CASSPDRAREQYF. The CDR3 DNA sequence: TGCGCCAGCAGCCCCGACAGGGCCAGGGAGCAGTACTTC.

The rearrangement joins TRBV10-1 to TRBJ2-2; 12 bases align to TRBD2. The trim removed 2 bases at V and 5 bases at J, leaving 6 bases unmatched. CDR3 length equals 17 residues. Germline V gene lookup returns CDR1 WNHNN and CDR2 SYGVQD (reference sequence). For the CDR3, the DNA is TGCGCCAGCAGTGAGGTGGTCCTAGCGGGGGGGACCGGGGAGCTGTTTTTT. This codes for CASSEVVLAGGTGELFF.

The chain couples TRBV6-5 to TRBJ2-3; D remains ambiguous. The CDR3 has 11 amino acids. The germline V gene encodes CDR1 MNHEY and CDR2 SVGAGI. Trimming shortened V by 6 bases and J by 6 bases, and 7 bases separated the two germline ends. CDR3 sequence reads: CASRKRDTQYF. The DNA for the CDR3 is TGTGCCAGCAGAAAGAGGGATACGCAGTATTTT.

This sequence joins TRBV2 and TRBJ2-7; 7 nucleotides agree with TRBD1. Germline trimming cut 7 bases from V and 2 bases from J; bases unmatched to any gene: 8. The germline gives CDR1 SNHLY, CDR2 FYNNEI. This CDR3 region has 14 residues. The CDR3 reads CASKPGTAPYEQYF. The DNA for the CDR3 is TGTGCCAGCAAACCCGGGACAGCGCCCTACGAGCAGTACTTC.

CDR3 sequence (DNA): TGTGCCAGCAGTGCTAGAGAGACCCAGTACTTC. It specifies CASSARETQYF. This chain joins TRBV6-1 and TRBJ2-5; D gene ambiguous. The ends were cut back, 4 bases at V and 4 bases at J, with 4 bases in the middle. CDR3 length: 11 amino acids. CDR1 is MNHNS and CDR2 is SASEGT in the germline V gene.

This clone appeared once. This rearrangement joins TRBV4-1 to TRBJ2-2; possible D gene TRBD2, 5 bases. CDR3 length equals 17 residues. Germline CDR1 and CDR2: MGHRA and YSYEKL. Trimming removed 0 bases at V and 4 bases at J, with 15 bases between. CDR3 bases: TGCGCCAGCAGCCAAGATGATCTAGCCTGGGTCACCGGGGAGCTGTTTTTT. Translating gives CASSQDDLAWVTGELFF.

The chain is built from TRBV5-1 and TRBJ1-1, with no clear D. V was shortened by 0 bases and J by 10 bases, with 7 bases between the two germline ends. Germline lookup yields CDR1 SGHRS and CDR2 YFSETQ. The CDR3 extends over 11 amino acids. The CDR3 protein is CASSLASRAFF. In DNA, the CDR3 is TGCGCCAGCAGCTTGGCCTCCCGAGCTTTCTTT.

This clone came up a few times. V is TRBV6-6 and J is TRBJ2-2; D remains ambiguous. CDR1 and CDR2 from the germline V gene are MNHNY and SVGAGI (reference sequence). The length of the CDR3 is 14 residues. Trimming cost V 2 bases and J 5 bases, with 9 bases left between them. For the CDR3, the DNA is TGTGCCAGCAGTTACATCGTCCAGACCGGGGAGCTGTTTTTT. As protein: CASSYIVQTGELFF.

The CDR3 here is CASSKDFDSDFDGANVLTF. The CDR3 region has the DNA TGTGCCAGCTCGAAAGACTTTGACTCCGATTTCGATGGGGCCAACGTCCTGACTTTC. The chain uses TRBV4-2 and TRBJ2-6, with D unresolved. The V end lost 8 bases, the J end lost 3 bases, and 26 bases lay between the germline ends. Looked up from germline, CDR1 is LGHNA and CDR2 is YNFKEQ. The CDR3 extends over 19 amino acids.

This clone was observed a few times. V is TRBV2 and J is TRBJ1-4; maybe TRBD1 (5 bases). This CDR3 has 11 residues. Trimming pared 6 bases from V and 8 bases from J, leaving 7 bases between. Germline CDR1 and CDR2: SNHLY and FYNNEI. CDR3 DNA: TGTGCCAGCAGGGGGCTGGAAAAACTGTTTTTT. Translating gives CASRGLEKLFF.

The gene calls are TRBV7-2 and TRBJ2-7; 8 nucleotides match TRBD2. Germline assignment: CDR1 SGHTA and CDR2 FQGNSA. The trim removed 2 bases at V and 0 bases at J, leaving 3 bases unmatched. This CDR3 has 15 residues. This CDR3 is CASSLISGSSYEQYF. The CDR3 nucleotides read TGTGCCAGCAGCTTAATAAGCGGGAGCTCCTACGAGCAGTACTTC.

This clone was detected only a few times. The chain has TRBV27 and TRBJ2-2, with 10 positions matching TRBD2. The CDR3 sequence is 15 residues long. The germline V gene encodes CDR1 MNHEY and CDR2 SMNVEV (reference sequence). Trimming cost V 3 bases and J 7 bases; bases outside gene matches: 5. The CDR3 is CASSFSLAGVGELFF. In DNA, the CDR3 is TGTGCCAGCAGTTTTTCCCTAGCGGGAGTCGGGGAGCTGTTTTTT.

The chain is built from TRBV7-3 and TRBJ2-1, with unresolved D. Per the germline V gene, CDR1 is SGHTA and CDR2 is FQGTGA. Between the trimmed V and J ends, which lost 5 bases and 15 bases, there was a span of 20 bases. The CDR3 totals 13 residues. The CDR3 nucleotides read TGTGCCAGCAGCCCCTTCGCGGCGGCCCCCGGGTTCTTC. Its translation: CASSPFAAAPGFF.

V and J are TRBV6-1 and TRBJ2-5; the match to TRBD2 covers 14 bases. This CDR3 region has 15 residues. Germline CDR1 MNHNS, CDR2 SASEGT. J gave up 4 bases and V 5 bases, and 3 bases lay outside the gene matches. CDR3 sequence: CASSRLAGGTETQYF. The CDR3 DNA follows: TGTGCCAGCAGTCGACTAGCGGGAGGGACAGAGACCCAGTACTTC.

The V and J genes are TRBV5-1 and TRBJ2-6; TRBD1 matches at 9 bases. Looked up from germline, CDR1 is SGHRS and CDR2 is YFSETQ. With 4 bases clipped from V and 0 bases from J, the junction kept 8 bases outside the gene matches. This CDR3 has 18 residues. Here the CDR3 reads CASSPGQGRTSGANVLTF. The CDR3 DNA sequence: TGCGCCAGCAGCCCGGGACAGGGTAGGACCTCTGGGGCCAACGTCCTGACTTTC.

This chain links TRBV19 with TRBJ2-1; 9 nucleotides align to TRBD2. The CDR3 has 15 residues. The J segment lost 8 bases and the V segment lost 5 bases, leaving 10 bases of the junction unmatched. In germline, CDR1 is LNHDA, CDR2 SQIVND (reference sequence). The CDR3 loop is CASSLDAGGRYEQFF. The CDR3 DNA reads TGTGCCAGTAGTCTTGACGCGGGAGGGCGATATGAGCAGTTCTTC.

The genes are TRBV4-1 and TRBJ1-3; D not resolved. V was cut by 1 base and J by 4 bases, with 14 bases left in between. The CDR3 length is 16 residues. Germline lookup yields CDR1 MGHRA and CDR2 YSYEKL. CDR3 nucleotides: TGCGCCAGCAGCCAAGGCATGCCGGGGTCCGGAAACACCATATATTTT. Amino acids: CASSQGMPGSGNTIYF.

The chain employs TRBV20-1 and TRBJ1-4; D is undetermined. V lost 8 bases and J 8 bases, leaving 12 bases between the germline ends. Germline assignment: CDR1 DFQATT and CDR2 SNEGSKA (reference sequence). The CDR3 loop spans 11 amino acids. The CDR3 protein is CSPRQLEKLFF. Written as DNA, the CDR3 is TGCAGTCCCCGACAATTAGAAAAACTGTTTTTT.

The chain uses TRBV21-1 and TRBJ2-7; the table assigns TRBD1, which was not confirmed against the DNA. TRBV21-1 is shown as a pseudogene. The CDR3 contains 13 residues. This CDR3 is CASSKDKSYEQYF. The CDR3 nucleotides are TGTGCCAGCAGCAAAGACAAATCCTACGAGCAGTACTTC.

The chain couples TRBV28 to TRBJ1-5; maybe TRBD1 (5 bases). The CDR3 totals 13 residues. The V end lost 3 bases, the J end lost 5 bases, and 8 bases lay between the germline ends. The V gene's germline CDR1 is MDHEN and CDR2 SYDVKM. CDR3 amino acids: CASSFQGDQPQHF. The CDR3 nucleotides are TGTGCCAGCAGTTTTCAGGGTGATCAGCCCCAGCATTTT. Combining the CDR3 with reference TRBV28 and TRBJ1-5 gives the whole variable domain DVKVTQSSRYLVKRTGEKVFLECVQDMDHENMFWYRQDPGLGLRLIYFSYDVKMKEKGDIPEGYSVSREKKERFSLILESASTNQTSMYLCASSFQGDQPQHFGDGTRLSIL.

The V and J genes are TRBV9 and TRBJ1-1, with a possible D match to TRBD1 (5 bases). Between the trimmed V and J ends, which lost 7 bases and 4 bases, there was a span of 8 bases. Germline CDR1 is SGDLS and CDR2 is YYNGEE. The CDR3 has 11 residues. This CDR3 reads CASAGGTEAFF. The CDR3 DNA follows: TGTGCCAGCGCGGGGGGCACTGAAGCTTTCTTT.

The V and J genes are TRBV5-1 and TRBJ1-1; D remains unclear. The CDR3 contains 15 residues. The V gene lost 0 bases and the J gene lost 1 base, with 10 bases spanning the gap. The germline V gene encodes CDR1 SGHRS and CDR2 YFSETQ. The CDR3 nucleotides are TGCGCCAGCAGCTTGGCGCCAGCGGCGAACACTGAAGCTTTCTTT. It codes for CASSLAPAANTEAFF. Full variable domain (remainder filled in from reference TRBV5-1 and TRBJ1-1): KAGVTQTPRYLIKTRGQQVTLSCSPISGHRSVSWYQQTPGQGLQFLFEYFSETQRNKGNFPGRFSGRQFSNSRSEMNVSTLELGDSALYLCASSLAPAANTEAFFGQGTRLTVV.

The count of this clone is one. The chain combines TRBV25-1 with TRBJ2-7; D gene unclear. This CDR3 is built from 14 residues. V was cut by 4 bases and J by 0 bases, with 10 bases left in between. Germline loops: CDR1 MGHDK, CDR2 SYGVNS. CDR3: CASSGLFSSYEQYF. The CDR3 DNA is TGTGCCAGCAGTGGCTTATTTAGCTCCTACGAGCAGTACTTC.